The source of this T cell receptor (beta chain) is a study of T cells in Graves' hyperthyroidism and ophthalmopathy. Study-wide context: Before treatment of any kind, peripheral blood was taken at initial diagnosis.

This clonotype was counted between two and nine times. No antigen is known for it. Researchers amplified the TCR beta CDR3 regions from RNA transcripts. HTBI primers were employed in a first-round RT-PCR of the TCR CDR3. TCRdb reprocessed the multiplex PCR reads with MiXCR, giving one entry per CDR3 protein. The sample records roughly 650,000 distinct CDR3 sequences, roughly 15% being singletons. V lost 6 bases and J 8 bases, leaving 11 bases between the germline ends. CDR1 is DFQATT, CDR2 SNEGSKA, per germline (reference sequence). The CDR3 totals 11 residues. General observations from the study: Ophthalmopathy got predicted by the model a median approximately 6.4 months before its onset. Also found in blood were most expanded thyroid clonotypes above 0.001.

Sequencing used blood. The receptor was isolated from a middle-aged woman with Graves' ophthalmopathy. The rearrangement uses TRBV20-1 and TRBJ2-1; perhaps TRBD2 as D (6 bases). The CDR3 is CSARLVDEQFF. CDR3 nucleotide sequence: TGCAGTGCCAGACTAGTAGATGAGCAGTTCTTC.